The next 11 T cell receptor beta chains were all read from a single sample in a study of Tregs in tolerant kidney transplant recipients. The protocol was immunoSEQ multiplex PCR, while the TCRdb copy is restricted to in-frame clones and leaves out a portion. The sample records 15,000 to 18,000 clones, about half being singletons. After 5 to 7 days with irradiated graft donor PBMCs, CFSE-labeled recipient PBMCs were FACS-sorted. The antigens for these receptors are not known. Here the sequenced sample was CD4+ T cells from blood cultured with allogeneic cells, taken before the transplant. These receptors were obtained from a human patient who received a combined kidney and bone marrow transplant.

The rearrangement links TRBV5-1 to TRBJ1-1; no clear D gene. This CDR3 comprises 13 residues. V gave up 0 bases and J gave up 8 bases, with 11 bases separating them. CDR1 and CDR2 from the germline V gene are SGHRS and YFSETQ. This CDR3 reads CASSLEVRREAFF. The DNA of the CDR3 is TGCGCCAGCAGCTTGGAGGTCAGGCGAGAAGCTTTCTTT.

The CDR3 is CASSLRRADNEQFF. The CDR3, as DNA: TGTGCCAGCAGCTTAAGGCGGGCAGACAATGAGCAGTTCTTC. This chain joins TRBV7-9 and TRBJ2-1, with TRBD2 as a possible D gene (5 bases). V gave up 2 bases and J gave up 5 bases, with 10 bases separating them. The CDR3 length is 14 residues. From germline, CDR1 is SEHNR and CDR2 FQNEAQ (reference sequence).

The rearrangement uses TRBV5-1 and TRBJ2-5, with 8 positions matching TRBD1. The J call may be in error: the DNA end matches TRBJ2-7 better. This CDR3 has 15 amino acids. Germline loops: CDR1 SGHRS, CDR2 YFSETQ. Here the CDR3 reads CASSLVFGQGYEQYF. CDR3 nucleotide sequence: TGCGCCAGCAGCTTGGTATTTGGACAGGGCTACGAGCAGTACTTC.

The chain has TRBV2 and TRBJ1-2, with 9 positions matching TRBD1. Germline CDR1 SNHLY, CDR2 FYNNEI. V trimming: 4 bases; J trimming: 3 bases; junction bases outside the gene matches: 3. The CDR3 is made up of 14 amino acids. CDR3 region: CASSVRDRDYGYTF. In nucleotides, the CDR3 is TGTGCCAGCAGTGTCCGGGACAGGGACTATGGCTACACCTTC.

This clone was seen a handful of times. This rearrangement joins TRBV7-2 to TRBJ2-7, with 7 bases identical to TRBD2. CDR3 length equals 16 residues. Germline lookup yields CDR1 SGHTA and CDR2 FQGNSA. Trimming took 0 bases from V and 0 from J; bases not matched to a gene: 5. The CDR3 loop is CASSLASSGSSYEQYF. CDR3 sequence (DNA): TGTGCCAGCAGCTTAGCATCTAGCGGTAGCTCCTACGAGCAGTACTTC.

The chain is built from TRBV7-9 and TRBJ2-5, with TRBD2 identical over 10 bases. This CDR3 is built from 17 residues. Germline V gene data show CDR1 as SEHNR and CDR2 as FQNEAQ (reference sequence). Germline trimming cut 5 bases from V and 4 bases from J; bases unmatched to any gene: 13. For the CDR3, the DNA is TGTGCCAGCAGCCCAGGGGCCCTAGCGGGGGTGGGAGAGACCCAGTACTTC. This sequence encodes CASSPGALAGVGETQYF.

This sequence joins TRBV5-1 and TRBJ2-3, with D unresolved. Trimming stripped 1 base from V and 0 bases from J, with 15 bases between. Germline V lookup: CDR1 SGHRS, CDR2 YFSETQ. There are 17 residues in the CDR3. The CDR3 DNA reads TGCGCCAGCAGCTTGCTAGTTGGTCCTGGTAGCACAGATACGCAGTATTTT. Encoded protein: CASSLLVGPGSTDTQYF.

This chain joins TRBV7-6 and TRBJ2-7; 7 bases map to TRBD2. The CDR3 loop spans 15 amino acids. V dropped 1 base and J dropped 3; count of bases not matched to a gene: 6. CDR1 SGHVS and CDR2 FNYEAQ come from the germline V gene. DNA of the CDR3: TGTGCCAGCAGCTTAGGGCTGGCGGGAGTCTACGAGCAGTACTTC. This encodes CASSLGLAGVYEQYF.

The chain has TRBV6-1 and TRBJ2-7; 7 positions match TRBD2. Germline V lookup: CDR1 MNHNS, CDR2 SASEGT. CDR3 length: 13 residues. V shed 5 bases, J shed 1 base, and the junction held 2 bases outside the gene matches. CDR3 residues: CASSWDYSYEQYF. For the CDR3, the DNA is TGTGCCAGCAGTTGGGACTATTCCTACGAGCAGTACTTC.

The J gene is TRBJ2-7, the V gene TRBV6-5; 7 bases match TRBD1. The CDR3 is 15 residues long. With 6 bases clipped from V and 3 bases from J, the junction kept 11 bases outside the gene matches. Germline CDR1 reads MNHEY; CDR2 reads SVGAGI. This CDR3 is CASRNPGQPVYEQYF. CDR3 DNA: TGTGCCAGCAGGAACCCGGGACAGCCCGTCTACGAGCAGTACTTC.

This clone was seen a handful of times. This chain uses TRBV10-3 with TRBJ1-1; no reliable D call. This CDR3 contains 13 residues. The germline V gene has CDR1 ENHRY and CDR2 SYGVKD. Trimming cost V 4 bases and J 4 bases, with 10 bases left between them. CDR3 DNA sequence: TGTGCCATCAGTGCCAGTGGCGGCACTGAAGCTTTCTTT. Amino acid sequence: CAISASGGTEAFF.